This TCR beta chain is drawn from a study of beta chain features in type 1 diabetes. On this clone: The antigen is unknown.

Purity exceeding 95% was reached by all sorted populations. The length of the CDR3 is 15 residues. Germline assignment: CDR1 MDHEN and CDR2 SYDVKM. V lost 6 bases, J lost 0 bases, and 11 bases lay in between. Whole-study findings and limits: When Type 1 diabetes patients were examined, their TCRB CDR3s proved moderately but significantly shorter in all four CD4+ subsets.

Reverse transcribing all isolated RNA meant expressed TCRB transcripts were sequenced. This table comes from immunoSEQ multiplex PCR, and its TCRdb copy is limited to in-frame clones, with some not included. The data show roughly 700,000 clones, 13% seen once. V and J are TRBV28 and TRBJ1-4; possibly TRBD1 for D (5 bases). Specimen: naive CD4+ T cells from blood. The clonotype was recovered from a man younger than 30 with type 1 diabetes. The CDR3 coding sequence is TGTGCCAGCAGCCCTACAGGCTCAACTAATGAAAAACTGTTTTTT. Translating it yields CASSPTGSTNEKLFF.